Each of the 29 T cell receptor beta chains below was sequenced from the same sample in a study of cytomegalovirus exposure and HLA in healthy donors. The primer mix had 60 Vbeta and 13 Jbeta primers. Using immunoSEQ multiplex PCR, the repertoire was profiled, and TCRdb retains in-frame clones only, with some absent. This sample has 69,000 or so clones; about 75% occur once, and the top ten carry about 3.3%. Material: PBMCs. The receptors were gathered from a man between 18 and 35 years old in good health and CMV-seronegative.

The chain carries TRBV27 and TRBJ2-3, with TRBD2 matching 11 bases. V shed 5 bases and J 6 bases; nucleotides not matched to a gene: 10. Germline lookup yields CDR1 MNHEY and CDR2 SMNVEV (reference sequence). The CDR3 length is 16 residues. This CDR3 is CASSTLTSGGSDTQYF. In DNA, the CDR3 is TGTGCCAGCAGTACCTTAACTAGCGGGGGCTCGGATACGCAGTATTTT.

The rearrangement uses TRBV14 and TRBJ2-7, with D possibly TRBD1 on 6 matching bases. Germline values: CDR1 SGHDN, CDR2 FVKESK. The CDR3 covers 13 residues. Trimming removed 6 bases at V and 4 bases at J, with 13 bases between. The CDR3 is CASSGQIRYEQYF. The DNA of the CDR3 is TGTGCCAGCAGTGGACAGATAAGATACGAGCAGTACTTC.

By share, this clone ranks as medium-sized. The rearrangement links TRBV6-6 to TRBJ2-1, with D possibly TRBD1 on 5 matching bases. In germline, CDR1 is MNHNY, CDR2 SVGAGI (reference sequence). The CDR3 runs 13 residues. V was clipped by 3 bases and J by 8 bases, with 11 bases between them. For the CDR3, the DNA is TGTGCCAGCAGTTATTTGTGGGGCGATGAGCAGTTCTTC. Translation: CASSYLWGDEQFF.

The rearrangement uses TRBV20-1 and TRBJ2-5; 7 nucleotides align to TRBD1. This CDR3 comprises 11 residues. With 5 bases clipped from V and 4 bases from J, the junction kept 1 base outside the gene matches. The germline V gene has CDR1 DFQATT and CDR2 SNEGSKA (reference sequence). CDR3 DNA: TGCAGTGCTTACAGGGGAGAGACCCAGTACTTC. Its protein is CSAYRGETQYF.

The chain couples TRBV14 to TRBJ1-3; D gene uncertain. This CDR3 region has 16 residues. The germline V and J ends were trimmed by 4 bases and 0 bases, with 13 bases remaining between them. CDR1 and CDR2 (germline): SGHDN, FVKESK. The CDR3 DNA is TGTGCCAGCAGCCCCCGCCCCGCGGGCTCTGGAAACACCATATATTTT. This codes for CASSPRPAGSGNTIYF.

This chain connects TRBV7-3 to TRBJ2-5, with TRBD2 matching over 11 bases. Trimming took 5 bases from V and 2 from J; bases not matched to a gene: 10. Germline V lookup: CDR1 SGHTA, CDR2 FQGTGA. The CDR3 is made up of 17 amino acids. In DNA form, the CDR3 reads TGTGCCAGCAGCCCGCAGAGACTAGCGGGGAAGCAAGAGACCCAGTACTTC. Translation: CASSPQRLAGKQETQYF.

V usage is TRBV9 and J usage is TRBJ2-3; 7 bases are shared with TRBD2. J was trimmed by 6 bases and V by 2 bases; bases with no gene match: 3. From germline, CDR1 is SGDLS and CDR2 YYNGEE. This CDR3 comprises 13 residues. CDR3 loop: CASSVNGGDTQYF. The CDR3 DNA sequence: TGTGCCAGCAGCGTCAACGGGGGGGATACGCAGTATTTT.

The chain links TRBV5-1 to TRBJ2-5, with D uncertain. The length of the CDR3 is 13 residues. Trimming took 1 base from V and 4 from J, leaving 8 bases between them. CDR1 is SGHRS and CDR2 is YFSETQ in the germline V gene. The CDR3 is CASSLWSLETQYF. DNA for the CDR3: TGCGCCAGCAGCTTGTGGAGTTTAGAGACCCAGTACTTC.

This clone was seen once. V gene TRBV4-1 combines with J gene TRBJ2-1, with 8 bases that match TRBD2. Germline CDR1 and CDR2: MGHRA and YSYEKL. Trimming took 7 bases from V and 10 from J; bases not matched to a gene: 12. This CDR3 has 14 residues. DNA of the CDR3: TGCGCCAGCACCCCTACGGGGGGGTCTGGGGAGCAGTTCTTC. Its translation is CASTPTGGSGEQFF.

The chain employs TRBV11-2 and TRBJ1-1; the match to TRBD1 covers 9 bases. The junction had 4 bases not matched to a gene; V was cut back by 0 bases and J by 2 bases. This CDR3 region has 16 residues. Per the germline V gene, CDR1 is SGHAT and CDR2 is FQNNGV. The CDR3 protein is CASSLETGQGNTEAFF. The CDR3 coding sequence is TGTGCCAGCAGCTTAGAAACGGGACAGGGAAACACTGAAGCTTTCTTT.

The chain couples TRBV5-4 to TRBJ1-3; 10 positions match TRBD1. V trimming: 3 bases; J trimming: 6 bases; junction bases outside the gene matches: 6. The length of the CDR3 is 15 residues. Germline V lookup: CDR1 SGHNT, CDR2 YYREEE (reference sequence). The CDR3 DNA sequence: TGTGCCAGCAGCTCACCGACAGGGGGCGAAAACACCATATATTTT. Protein: CASSSPTGGENTIYF.

This clone was detected only once. J is TRBJ2-7 and V is TRBV27; D gene ambiguous. CDR3 length: 13 residues. V lost 3 bases, J lost 0 bases, and 6 bases lay in between. In germline, CDR1 is MNHEY, CDR2 SMNVEV (reference sequence). DNA for the CDR3: TGTGCCAGCAGTTTTCGGTCCTCCTACGAGCAGTACTTC. This encodes CASSFRSSYEQYF.

The rearrangement links TRBV7-6 to TRBJ2-3; 10 bases align to TRBD2. This CDR3 has 19 residues. Trimming took 1 base from V and 4 from J; bases not matched to a gene: 14. CDR1 and CDR2 (germline): SGHVS, FNYEAQ. CDR3 DNA: TGTGCCAGCAGCTTAGGTGGGGGGGCTAGCGGGGGAGGACCAGATACGCAGTATTTT. Its protein product is CASSLGGGASGGGPDTQYF.

This chain joins TRBV9 and TRBJ2-7; 8 bases match TRBD1. In germline, CDR1 is SGDLS, CDR2 YYNGEE. This CDR3 is 16 amino acids long. Trimming at V came to 0 bases and at J to 2 bases, leaving 7 bases not matched to a gene. The CDR3 bases are TGTGCCAGCAGCGTAGGTTCAGGGGGCCCCACCTACGAGCAGTACTTC. It translates to CASSVGSGGPTYEQYF.

This clone was seen just once. V usage is TRBV7-9 and J usage is TRBJ2-1; the match to TRBD2 covers 7 bases. Looked up from germline, CDR1 is SEHNR and CDR2 is FQNEAQ (reference sequence). Trimming removed 4 bases from V and 6 bases from J; junction bases left unmatched: 3. CDR3 length: 13 amino acids. The CDR3 protein is CASSSGLINEQFF. CDR3 nucleotide sequence: TGTGCCAGCAGCTCGGGACTAATCAATGAGCAGTTCTTC.

There are a few counts of this clone. V and J are TRBV29-1 and TRBJ2-5, with 9 nucleotides matching TRBD1. The trim removed 5 bases at V and 5 bases at J, leaving 6 bases unmatched. Germline CDR1 and CDR2: SQVTM and ANQGSEA. The CDR3 has 13 residues. This CDR3 is CSVTGQGVETQYF. The CDR3 DNA is TGCAGCGTTACGGGACAGGGTGTGGAGACCCAGTACTTC. Together with reference TRBV29-1 and TRBJ2-5, the CDR3 gives the full variable domain: SAVISQKPSRDICQRGTSLTIQCQVDSQVTMMFWYRQQPGQSLTLIATANQGSEATYESGFVIDKFPISRPNLTFSTLTVSNMSPEDSSIYLCSVTGQGVETQYFGPGTRLLVL.

This sequence joins TRBV18 and TRBJ2-3; D perhaps matches TRBD1 (6 bases). The germline V gene has CDR1 KGHSH and CDR2 LQKENI. This CDR3 spans 17 amino acids. Trimming left V 3 bases short and J 0 bases short, with 16 bases between. The DNA of the CDR3 is TGTGCCAGCTCACCTATTCCTCCAGGGGTTAGCACAGATACGCAGTATTTT. Translating gives CASSPIPPGVSTDTQYF.

CDR3 coding DNA: TGCGCCAGCAGTGAGTCGCGGGGCAGCCGGAATCAGCCCCAGCATTTT. Its protein product is CASSESRGSRNQPQHF. The V call is TRBV10-2, the J call TRBJ1-5, with D maybe TRBD1 (5 bases). Germline-derived CDR1 and CDR2 are WSHSY and SAAADI. This CDR3 region has 16 residues. The V end was cut by 0 bases, the J end by 4 bases, with 13 bases between.

The chain recombines TRBV6-5 with TRBJ1-6; 9 bases line up with TRBD1. The trim removed 6 bases at V and 5 bases at J, leaving 5 bases unmatched. This CDR3 region has 15 residues. The V gene's germline CDR1 is MNHEY and CDR2 SVGAGI. CDR3 protein: CASRLRDRDNSPLHF. CDR3 sequence (DNA): TGTGCCAGCAGACTCCGGGACAGGGATAATTCACCCCTCCACTTT.

This clone was picked up a small number of times. The chain links TRBV19 to TRBJ1-6, with 8 bases fitting TRBD1. The CDR3 sequence is 15 residues long. After removal of 4 bases from V and 10 bases from J, the junction contained 9 bases not matched to a gene. CDR1 is LNHDA, CDR2 SQIVND, per germline (reference sequence). This CDR3 reads CASSTDTGGGSPLHF. CDR3 DNA sequence: TGTGCCAGTAGTACCGACACAGGGGGTGGATCACCCCTCCACTTT.

This chain links TRBV7-9 with TRBJ1-6, with D perhaps matching TRBD1 (5 bases). CDR3 length: 12 residues. CDR1 SEHNR and CDR2 FQNEAQ come from the germline V gene (reference sequence). Trimming left V 7 bases short and J 8 bases short, with 9 bases between. The DNA for the CDR3 is TGTGCCAGCACGACACAGGATTCACCCCTCCACTTT. Protein product: CASTTQDSPLHF.

This clone occurred a few times. The same CDR3 arises from other DNA sequences in this sample as well. This chain joins TRBV6-1 and TRBJ1-2; 10 nucleotides agree with TRBD1. The length of the CDR3 is 16 residues. Germline-derived CDR1 and CDR2 are MNHNS and SASEGT. Trimming took 2 bases from V and 2 from J; bases not matched to a gene: 5. CDR3 bases: TGTGCCAGCAGTGAACCGACAGGGGGCGGGAACTATGGCTACACCTTC. The encoded protein is CASSEPTGGGNYGYTF.

This rearrangement joins TRBV25-1 to TRBJ2-3, with TRBD2 matching 8 bases. V was clipped by 4 bases and J by 2 bases; unmatched bases: 14. CDR1 is MGHDK, CDR2 SYGVNS, per germline. CDR3 length: 18 amino acids. The CDR3 coding sequence is TGTGCCAGCAGTGCGGGGGTGATAGCGGGGCCACCCACAGATACGCAGTATTTT. As protein: CASSAGVIAGPPTDTQYF.

V and J are TRBV7-3 and TRBJ1-1, with D perhaps matching TRBD1 (5 bases). Germline-derived CDR1 and CDR2 are SGHTA and FQGTGA. The germline V and J ends were trimmed by 4 bases and 11 bases, with 20 bases remaining between them. The CDR3 covers 14 residues. CDR3 sequence (DNA): TGTGCCAGCAGCTCCGATGGGGGGAGACCCGACGCTTTCTTT. Its translation is CASSSDGGRPDAFF.

The genes are TRBV6-6 and TRBJ2-3; 8 bases line up with TRBD2. Germline CDR1 is MNHNY and CDR2 is SVGAGI (reference sequence). After removal of 7 bases from V and 5 bases from J, the junction contained 11 bases not matched to a gene. CDR3 length equals 15 residues. CDR3 region: CASTESGGAEDTQYF. The CDR3, as DNA: TGTGCCAGCACCGAATCCGGGGGGGCCGAAGATACGCAGTATTTT.

CDR3 sequence: CASSYGGGRTEAFF. Written as DNA, the CDR3 is TGTGCCAGCAGTTACGGGGGCGGGAGGACTGAAGCTTTCTTT. The rearrangement joins TRBV6-6 to TRBJ1-1, with TRBD1 as a possible D gene (6 bases). The CDR3 has 14 amino acids. V lost 2 bases and J 5 bases, leaving 12 bases between the germline ends. The germline V gene has CDR1 MNHNY and CDR2 SVGAGI (reference sequence).

The genes are TRBV5-6 and TRBJ2-1; 12 bases align to TRBD1. CDR1 SGHDT and CDR2 YYEEEE come from the germline V gene. CDR3 size: 15 residues. With V trimmed by 4 bases and J by 6 bases, 5 bases remained unmatched. Written as DNA, the CDR3 is TGTGCCAGCAGCCTGGGACAGGGGGCGGGCAATGAGCAGTTCTTC. It translates to CASSLGQGAGNEQFF.

The chain joins TRBV7-8 to TRBJ2-6; 7 bases match TRBD1. This CDR3 is 18 amino acids long. The V and J ends lost 8 bases and 0 bases, in that order; junction bases with no gene match: 13. Looked up from germline, CDR1 is SGHVS and CDR2 is FQNEAQ. The CDR3: CASGPIGTELSGANVLTF. The CDR3 region has the DNA TGTGCCAGCGGACCCATCGGGACAGAGCTCTCTGGGGCCAACGTCCTGACTTTC.

In this sample, this clone turned up a few times. The chain has TRBV9 and TRBJ2-3; D is unclear. V was trimmed by 3 bases and J by 2 bases, leaving 10 bases between them. Germline CDR1 and CDR2: SGDLS and YYNGEE. CDR3 length: 14 residues. The CDR3 protein is CASSDRRSTDTQYF. CDR3 nucleotide sequence: TGTGCCAGCAGCGATCGCAGGTCCACAGATACGCAGTATTTT.